The present T cell receptor (beta chain) was sequenced within a study of immune evolution from preneoplasia to lung adenocarcinoma (TCRdb year 2021). With regard to the full study: HLA loss of heterozygosity was observed in approximately 7%, 15% and 30% of AIS, MIA and ADC lesions, respectively, and was not observed in any AAH lesions. The study reported that about 100 samples were used for TCR sequencing. Immune contexture across lung adenocarcinoma precursors and invasive adenocarcinoma was profiled using immune gene expression, TCR sequencing and multiplex immunofluorescence. Resected precursor lesions (AAH, AIS, MIA) and invasive adenocarcinomas were compared against paired morphologically normal lung tissue. The overall cohort was made up of more than 40 patients with pulmonary nodules who had surgical resection. The sample size was set by how many specimens were available, not by a prior power calculation. TCR sequencing data came from 51 patients. POLYSOLVER was used to infer class I HLA alleles from exome data, and LOHHLA was used to detect allele-specific HLA loss. The immune data were integrated with whole exome sequencing and methylation data obtained from the same cohort of nodules. Beyond this particular receptor, the publication reports: Because all patients came from Japan and China, whether the findings apply to Western populations was uncertain. T cell clonality was highest in KRAS-mutant nodules compared with EGFR-mutant or double wild-type lesions. Clonality was highest in normal lung, while later-stage lesions appeared to show lower clonality but higher T cell density and diversity. The findings rested on association rather than direct causation, and larger cohorts with long-term follow-up and longitudinal biopsies were considered necessary. The highest top T cell clone frequencies were observed in normal lung, and a progressive decrease in top T cell clone frequencies appeared to occur from AAH through AIS, MIA and invasive adenocarcinoma.

Between 2014 and 2017, the patients underwent resection in either Japan or China. Two lung cancer pathologists independently reviewed H&E slides to confirm the histologic diagnosis of every case. Macro-dissection after pathologic assessment enriched premalignant or tumor cells for nucleic acid extraction. The AllPrep DNA/RNA FFPE Kit was used to isolate DNA from FFPE tissue. Using the immunoSEQ hsTCRbeta Kit, TCR beta CDR3 regions were sequenced from DNA. The original methods were these. The ImmunoSEQ Analyzer was used to analyse the TCR sequencing data. T cell clonality was calculated on productive rearrangements as 1 minus Pielou's evenness. To measure T cell diversity, the inverse Simpson index was applied to productive templates. T cell density was TCR beta template counts normalized to usable DNA, estimated by amplifying and sequencing housekeeping genes. Two-sided Kruskal-Wallis tests were used to compare TCR metrics across histologic stages. The table comes from immuneACCESS by way of TCRdb, which keeps in-frame sequences with V and J called. Part of the clones is missing from these tables; in studies checked, under half for an unresolved V gene and the rest for unknown reasons. V and J calls and clone size are given by that table; D and trimming were obtained from the DNA. The sample records roughly 35,000 clones, around 74% of which are singletons. Around 6.3% of the sample belongs to the ten largest clones.

Concerning this clone: It has no known antigen specificity. It has no much larger one-base neighbor in the sample; base qualities were not kept. The sample contains more than one DNA sequence encoding this CDR3.

The CDR3 contains 14 residues, cysteine and phenylalanine counted. Only CDR3 DNA is held: 42 bases, read in frame from base 1. V loses 0 bases, J loses 5 bases, and the germline ends lie 7 bases apart. Sequences MNHNY (CDR1) and SVGAGI (CDR2) are obtained from the germline V gene (reference sequence). Source material: FFPE invasive lung adenocarcinoma tissue. Reading the label with the study, this specimen's cell subset or site is: frankly invasive lung adenocarcinoma (ADC). This TCR was recovered from a person between 55 and 69 years old with lung adenocarcinoma. The chain joins TRBV6-6 to TRBJ2-2; there is no confident call for the D gene. The nucleotide sequence is given as TGTGCCAGCAGTTACTCTGGGGTAACCGGGGAGCTGTTTTTT. Its translation is CASSYSGVTGELFF.